This entry lists 18 T cell receptor beta chains sequenced from one sample in a study of cytomegalovirus exposure and HLA in healthy donors. Primers included in the PCR were 60 Vbeta and 13 Jbeta primers. TCRdb's table, derived via immunoSEQ multiplex PCR, lists solely in-frame clones and lacks some. Of some 100,000 clones listed, over 70% are singletons. Sample: PBMCs. The source is a woman between 45 and 65 years old in good health and CMV-seropositive.

CDR3 nucleotides: TGTGCCTGGGGACAGGGATCAGATACGCAGTATTTT. Translated: CAWGQGSDTQYF. This chain joins TRBV30 and TRBJ2-3; TRBD1 matches at 8 bases. J gave up 4 bases and V 5 bases, and 2 bases lay outside the gene matches. This CDR3 is 12 amino acids long. Germline assignment: CDR1 GTSNPN and CDR2 SVGIG (reference sequence).

The chain uses TRBV4-3 and TRBJ2-1, with TRBD2 matching 13 bases. Germline-derived CDR1 and CDR2 are LGHNA and YSLEER. V lost 3 bases to trimming and J lost 6 bases; unmatched junction nucleotides: 8. The CDR3 consists of 17 residues. CDR3 amino acids: CASSHSGLAGSPNEQFF. CDR3 nucleotide sequence: TGCGCCAGCAGCCATTCGGGACTAGCGGGAAGTCCCAATGAGCAGTTCTTC.

This clone was seen once. The chain couples TRBV5-6 to TRBJ2-5, with TRBD2 identical over 10 bases. Germline V CDR1 and CDR2: SGHDT, YYEEEE. This CDR3 has 16 amino acids. Trimming cost V 0 bases and J 2 bases; bases outside gene matches: 4. DNA for the CDR3: TGTGCCAGCAGCTTGGCTAGCGGGGGATGGCAAGAGACCCAGTACTTC. Translated, it gives CASSLASGGWQETQYF.

This sequence joins TRBV27 and TRBJ2-7; TRBD2 matches at 11 bases. With 6 bases clipped from V and 5 bases from J, the junction kept 9 bases outside the gene matches. The germline V gene encodes CDR1 MNHEY and CDR2 SMNVEV (reference sequence). This CDR3 contains 15 residues. Written as DNA, the CDR3 is TGTGCCAGCAGCTTAGGGACTAGCGGAAAACACGAGCAGTACTTC. Translation: CASSLGTSGKHEQYF.

V is TRBV6-1 and J is TRBJ2-7, with D perhaps TRBD2 (7 bases). This CDR3 has 14 residues. Germline CDR1 is MNHNS and CDR2 is SASEGT. V was trimmed by 11 bases and J by 3 bases, leaving 20 bases between them. CDR3 DNA sequence: TGTGCCGCTGCATTGGGGGGGCTCGACTACGAGCAGTACGTC. Its protein product is CAAALGGLDYEQYV.

This chain joins TRBV18 and TRBJ1-3, with TRBD1 as a possible D gene (6 bases). Trimming shortened V by 2 bases and J by 2 bases, and 13 bases separated the two germline ends. CDR3 length: 16 amino acids. Germline loops: CDR1 KGHSH, CDR2 LQKENI. The CDR3 sequence: CASSPRPRGAGNTIYF. The CDR3, as DNA: TGTGCCAGCTCACCAAGGCCCAGGGGAGCTGGAAACACCATATATTTT.

The rearrangement joins TRBV28 to TRBJ2-5, with 10 positions matching TRBD1. J gave up 1 base and V 3 bases, and 5 bases lay outside the gene matches. Germline V lookup: CDR1 MDHEN, CDR2 SYDVKM. CDR3 length equals 16 residues. The CDR3 reads CASSFGWTGGQETQYF. DNA for the CDR3: TGTGCCAGCAGTTTCGGGTGGACAGGGGGCCAAGAGACCCAGTACTTC.

V usage is TRBV6-5 and J usage is TRBJ1-1; the match to TRBD1 covers 7 bases. CDR3 size: 14 residues. Germline values: CDR1 MNHEY, CDR2 SVGAGI. V shed 6 bases and J 3 bases; nucleotides not matched to a gene: 7. As DNA, the CDR3 is TGTGCCAGCAGAAGAAGAACAGGGGACACTGAAGCTTTCTTT. It translates to CASRRRTGDTEAFF.

As concerns this clone: At one end the junction does not follow the germline gene, possibly because of a read error. This chain uses TRBV7-9 with TRBJ1-3; no reliable D call. The CDR3 covers 16 residues. The V gene's germline CDR1 is SEHNR and CDR2 FQNEAQ (reference sequence). Here the CDR3 DNA reads TGTGCAAGCAGGTTCTTCGGCCGGGGCTCTGGAAACACCATATATTTT. It specifies CASRFFGRGSGNTIYF. The variable domain in full, completed from reference TRBV7-9 and TRBJ1-3, reads DTGVSQNPRHKITKRGQNVTFRCDPISEHNRLYWYRQTLGQGPEFLTYFQNEAQLEKSRLLSDRFSAERPKGSFSTLEIQRTEQGDSAMYLCASRFFGRGSGNTIYFGEGSWLTVV.

Note on this clone: At one of its ends the junction is not consistent with the germline gene, which may arise from a read error. J is TRBJ1-5 and V is TRBV18; D not certain. The germline V gene has CDR1 KGHSH and CDR2 LQKENI. The length of the CDR3 is 14 residues. CDR3 in amino acids: CASSPLGSYQPQHF. CDR3 nucleotide sequence: TGTGCCAGCTCACCTTTAGGTAGCTATCAGCCCCAGCATTTT.

The chain links TRBV30 to TRBJ2-2; 9 bases are a match to TRBD2. The germline CDR1 and CDR2 sequences are GTSNPN and SVGIG (reference sequence). CDR3 length: 14 residues. V shed 5 bases, J shed 7 bases, and the junction held 8 bases outside the gene matches. The CDR3 DNA follows: TGTGCCTGGGGGGGGACTAGCTATGACGGGGAGCTGTTTTTT. Its translation: CAWGGTSYDGELFF. Using reference TRBV30 and TRBJ2-2 for the parts outside the CDR3, the full variable domain is SQTIHQWPATLVQPVGSPLSLECTVEGTSNPNLYWYRQAAGRGLQLLFYSVGIGQISSEVPQNLSASRPQDRQFILSSKKLLLSDSGFYLCAWGGTSYDGELFFGEGSRLTVL.

This clone was counted once. The chain links TRBV7-6 to TRBJ1-4, with 7 bases lining up with TRBD1. This CDR3 spans 19 amino acids. From germline, CDR1 is SGHVS and CDR2 FNYEAQ. V lost 4 bases and J lost 6; bases outside the gene matches: 20. CDR3 sequence: CASSSPLARDRATHEKLFF. CDR3 sequence (DNA): TGTGCCAGCAGCTCCCCTTTGGCCCGAGACAGGGCTACCCATGAAAAACTGTTTTTT.

This chain links TRBV21-1 with TRBJ2-5; whether TRBD1, the table's D call, matches the DNA was not checked. TRBV21-1 is marked as a pseudogene. This CDR3 is 18 amino acids long. CDR3 nucleotide sequence: TGTGCCAGCAGCAAAGAGGAAGGGATAACGCGTCAGGGGGAGACCCAGTACTTC. Encoded protein: CASSKEEGITRQGETQYF.

The J gene is TRBJ2-5, the V gene TRBV7-9; TRBD1 matches 7 bases. The junction had 8 bases not matched to a gene; V was cut back by 5 bases and J by 2 bases. The CDR3 loop spans 15 amino acids. Germline V gene data show CDR1 as SEHNR and CDR2 as FQNEAQ (reference sequence). In nucleotides, the CDR3 is TGTGCCAGCAGCCCGGACAGGCTGATTCAAGAGACCCAGTACTTC. Translation gives CASSPDRLIQETQYF.

This chain joins TRBV2 and TRBJ1-2; D is uncertain. This CDR3 spans 15 amino acids. Per the germline V gene, CDR1 is SNHLY and CDR2 is FYNNEI. Trimming pared 3 bases from V and 6 bases from J, leaving 17 bases between. The CDR3 nucleotides are TGTGCCAGCAGTGACAAATCACGCGGCTGGGATGGCTACACCTTC. This codes for CASSDKSRGWDGYTF. Complete variable domain (other parts from reference TRBV2 and TRBJ1-2): EPEVTQTPSHQVTQMGQEVILRCVPISNHLYFYWYRQILGQKVEFLVSFYNNEISEKSEIFDDQFSVERPDGSNFTLKIRSTKLEDSAMYFCASSDKSRGWDGYTFGSGTRLTVV.

The chain carries TRBV11-1 and TRBJ2-7; D perhaps matches TRBD1 (6 bases). V was trimmed by 5 bases and J by 1 base, leaving 12 bases between them. The CDR3 is 14 amino acids. Germline values: CDR1 SGHAT, CDR2 FQDESV (reference sequence). The CDR3 nucleotides read TGTGCCAGCAGCCCCCCGGACAGATCCTACGAGCAGTACTTC. It is translated as CASSPPDRSYEQYF.

CDR3 sequence (DNA): TGTGCCAGCAGCTACGGGACAGGGCTATACGAGCAGTACTTC. Its translation: CASSYGTGLYEQYF. The chain has TRBV11-2 and TRBJ2-7, with 9 bases aligning to TRBD1. This CDR3 comprises 14 residues. V gave up 4 bases and J gave up 4 bases; unmatched junction bases: 5. CDR1 SGHAT and CDR2 FQNNGV come from the germline V gene.

The genes are TRBV7-6 and TRBJ1-4; 9 positions match TRBD1. The CDR3 loop spans 19 amino acids. CDR1 is SGHVS, CDR2 FNYEAQ, per germline. The trim removed 1 base at V and 0 bases at J, leaving 9 bases unmatched. CDR3 amino acids: CASSLGGTGRRATNEKLFF. In DNA form, the CDR3 reads TGTGCCAGCAGCTTAGGGGGGACAGGGAGAAGAGCAACTAATGAAAAACTGTTTTTT.